The T cell receptor beta chain described here comes from a study of blood T cell repertoires in COVID-19. In the study overall: COVID-19 samples, acute and convalescent, were from the United States, Italy and Spain. Nucleic acid was either cDNA or gDNA, and it came from T cells, B-cell-depleted T cells, or PBMCs.

Looked up from germline, CDR1 is SQVTM and CDR2 is ANQGSEA. V was shortened by 3 bases and J by 8 bases, with 7 bases between the two germline ends. CDR3 length: 10 residues. In the authors' methods: Amplification with reference gene primers provided the estimates of nucleated cell counts. Profiled with immunoSEQ multiplex PCR; TCRdb holds only in-frame clones, not every one. The DNA was the basis for D and trimming; V, J and clone size are from that table. The table includes under 150,000 clones, roughly 80% detected once. The receptor comes from a man between 45 and 60 years old with active or convalescent COVID-19. Material for sequencing was peripheral blood. The V call is TRBV29-1, the J call TRBJ1-2; D unclear. The CDR3 sequence: CSVDTRGYTF. The CDR3 nucleotides are TGCAGCGTTGATACTCGCGGCTACACCTTC.